This T cell receptor (beta chain) was recorded in a study of tumor-infiltrating lymphocytes in primary liver carcinoma (dated by TCRdb to about 2017). With regard to the full study: Between late 2015 and 2016, roughly five patients in China with histopathologically diagnosed primary liver carcinoma had surgical resection. Of the five patients, three men and two women aged 30 to 69 years, four had hepatocellular carcinoma and one had combined HCC and intrahepatic cholangiocarcinoma. The tumors of the five patients were staged as T1-T3 N0M0, with maximum diameters ranging from roughly 4.2 to 11 cm. Each sample produced roughly 3.5 to 8 million productive TCRbeta reads, and read depth showed no significant difference between tissue types. The study combined TCRbeta repertoire sequencing, expression microarrays and whole-exome sequencing across five regions of each liver tumor, with adjacent normal tissue and blood. A total of roughly 35 specimens from 5 patients underwent TCRbeta repertoire sequencing, comprising around 25 tumor regions, 5 adjacent noncancerous liver tissues and 5 peripheral blood samples. Reproducibility between technical replicate repertoires was high, with correlation coefficients above 0.95 and mean shared-clone rates roughly 0.87. What the authors observed across the whole study: Consistent with antigen-driven expansion, pairs of tumor regions showed higher repertoire overlap (mean about 36%) than either tumor-adjacent pairs (around 17%) or tumor-blood pairs (around 15%). Bulk unsorted samples precluded comparing CD4+ and CD8+ T cell repertoires. With just a few patients in the study, the authors point out that the findings should be validated in a larger study. A significantly larger repertoire fraction was made up by the top 250 clones in tumors than in blood (p = 0.039). Because only the TCR beta chain was sequenced and unpaired alpha chains were not captured, true repertoire diversity is likely underestimated.

Blood RNA was extracted from unsorted whole blood with TRIzol reagent; germline DNA came from the DNeasy Blood & Tissue kit. At the time of sampling, the patients were treatment-naive and had chronic HBV infection. Before surgery, approximately 4.3 milliliters of peripheral blood were drawn into K2EDTA tubes. Using a constant-region primer and ProtoScript II reverse transcriptase, TCRbeta-specific cDNA was reverse-transcribed from about 0.45 ug total RNA. The TCRbeta libraries were prepared through three rounds of nested multiplex PCR following a slightly modified ARM-PCR procedure. Multiplex TRBV1-TRBV30 forward primers and a Cbeta reverse primer were used in the first two PCR rounds, each of which was run for roughly 9 cycles. A final 25-cycle PCR with Deep VentR polymerase added sample barcodes and Illumina adapters. Before sequencing, amplicons between 200 and 500 bp were purified from gel using a QIAquick gel extraction kit. An Illumina HiSeq 2500 was used to sequence the TCRbeta amplicons, generating 250-bp paired-end reads. Per the original workflow: Quality trimming of reads was performed with Trimmomatic v0.33, and paired reads were merged with FLASH v1.2.11 so that full CDR3 sequences could be recovered. V, D and J germline segments were assigned to the rearranged TCRbeta sequences using MiGEC v1.2.1b. VDJtools v1.0.0 computed clonotype statistics and Shannon-Wiener diversity indices. To reduce sampling bias, subsequent analyses other than the diversity analysis used only the 250 most abundant clonotypes in each sample. TCRdb reprocessed the public reads (quality trimming at Q25 with fastp, clone calling with MiXCR) and kept in-frame beta chains. Each entry is one CDR3 protein sequence, shown with its most common DNA and genes. The V and J calls and clone size come from TCRdb's table, not from the authors' own analysis. The sample table holds approximately 340,000 distinct CDR3 sequences, of which almost 65% were seen once. The ten largest clones capture 5.5% to 7% of the sample.

Concerning this clonotype itself: Its recognized antigen is unknown. One end of the junction is discordant with germline, which a read error may explain.

The CDR3, from cysteine to phenylalanine, totals 10 residues. CDR3 DNA is the only sequence kept; it has 30 bases, read in frame from the first base. According to the germline V gene, CDR1 reads SGHAT and CDR2 reads FQNNGV. The chain uses TRBV11-2 and TRBJ2-3; no D segment can be confidently identified. The J call may be wrong; the DNA end is better matched by TRBJ1-5. Material for sequencing was peripheral blood. The sequence came from a man aged 40-49 years with primary liver carcinoma and hepatitis B virus infection. The CDR3 here reads CAGSGDAQHF. The bases are TGTGCCGGCAGTGGAGATGCGCAGCATTTT.